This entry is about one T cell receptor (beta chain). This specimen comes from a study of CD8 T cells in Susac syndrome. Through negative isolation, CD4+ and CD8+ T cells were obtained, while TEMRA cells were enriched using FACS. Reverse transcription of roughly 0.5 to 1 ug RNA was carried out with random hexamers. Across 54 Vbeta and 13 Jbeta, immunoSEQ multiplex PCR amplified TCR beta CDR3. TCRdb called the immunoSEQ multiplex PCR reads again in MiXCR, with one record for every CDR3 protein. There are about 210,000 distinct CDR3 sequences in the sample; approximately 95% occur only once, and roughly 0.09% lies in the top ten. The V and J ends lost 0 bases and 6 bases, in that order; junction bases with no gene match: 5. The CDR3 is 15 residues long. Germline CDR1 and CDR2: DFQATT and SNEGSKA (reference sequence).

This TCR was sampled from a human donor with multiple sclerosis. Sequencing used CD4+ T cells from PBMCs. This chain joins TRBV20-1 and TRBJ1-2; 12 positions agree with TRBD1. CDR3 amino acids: CSARDPGTGGHGYTF. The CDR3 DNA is TGCAGTGCTAGAGATCCCGGGACAGGGGGCCATGGCTACACCTTC.